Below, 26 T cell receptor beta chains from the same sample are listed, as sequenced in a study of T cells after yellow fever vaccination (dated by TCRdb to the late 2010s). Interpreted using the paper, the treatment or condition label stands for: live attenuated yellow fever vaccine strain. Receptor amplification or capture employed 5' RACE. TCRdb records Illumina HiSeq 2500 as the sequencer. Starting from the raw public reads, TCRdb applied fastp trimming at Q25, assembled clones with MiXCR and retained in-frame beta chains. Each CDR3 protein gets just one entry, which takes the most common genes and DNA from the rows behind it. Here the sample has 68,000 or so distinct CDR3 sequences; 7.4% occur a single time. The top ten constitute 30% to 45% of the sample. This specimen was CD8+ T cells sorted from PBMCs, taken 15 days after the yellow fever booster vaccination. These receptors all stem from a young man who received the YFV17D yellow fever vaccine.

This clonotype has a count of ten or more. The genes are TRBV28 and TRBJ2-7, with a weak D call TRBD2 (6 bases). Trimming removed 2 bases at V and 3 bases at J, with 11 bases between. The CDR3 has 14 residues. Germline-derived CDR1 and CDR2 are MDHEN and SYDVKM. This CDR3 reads CASSLTASDYEQYF. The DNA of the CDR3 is TGTGCCAGCAGTTTAACGGCTAGCGACTACGAGCAGTACTTC.

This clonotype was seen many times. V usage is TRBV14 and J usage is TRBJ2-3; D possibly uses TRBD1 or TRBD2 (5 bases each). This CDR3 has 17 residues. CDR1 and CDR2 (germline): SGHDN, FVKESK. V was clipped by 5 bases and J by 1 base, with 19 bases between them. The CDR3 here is CASSASFVGTGTDTQYF. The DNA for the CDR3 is TGTGCCAGCAGCGCCTCTTTCGTAGGGACCGGCACAGATACGCAGTATTTT.

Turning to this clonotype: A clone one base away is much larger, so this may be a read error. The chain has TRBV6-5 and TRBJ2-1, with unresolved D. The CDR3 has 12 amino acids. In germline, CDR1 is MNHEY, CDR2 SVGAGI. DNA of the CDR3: TGTGCCAGCAGTTCCCCGTACAATGAGCAGCTCTTC. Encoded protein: CASSSPYNEQLF.

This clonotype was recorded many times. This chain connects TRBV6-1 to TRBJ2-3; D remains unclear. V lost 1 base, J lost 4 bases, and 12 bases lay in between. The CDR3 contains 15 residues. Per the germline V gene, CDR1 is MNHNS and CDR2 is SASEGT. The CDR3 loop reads CASSEVVSPSDTQYF. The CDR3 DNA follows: TGTGCCAGCAGTGAAGTGGTCAGTCCTTCAGATACGCAGTATTTT.

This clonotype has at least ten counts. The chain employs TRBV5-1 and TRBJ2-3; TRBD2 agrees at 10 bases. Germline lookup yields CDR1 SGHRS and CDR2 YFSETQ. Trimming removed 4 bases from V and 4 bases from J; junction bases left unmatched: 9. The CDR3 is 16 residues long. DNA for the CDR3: TGCGCCAGCAGCGAGGTTAGCGGGAGGAGCGCAGATACGCAGTATTTT. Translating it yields CASSEVSGRSADTQYF.

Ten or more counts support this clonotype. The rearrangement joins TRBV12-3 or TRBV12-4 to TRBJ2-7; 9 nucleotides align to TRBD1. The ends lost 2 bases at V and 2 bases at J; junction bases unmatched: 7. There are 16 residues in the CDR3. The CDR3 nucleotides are TGTGCCAGCAGTTTAAAGCGGGACAGGGTTCCCTACGAGCAGTACTTC. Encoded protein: CASSLKRDRVPYEQYF.

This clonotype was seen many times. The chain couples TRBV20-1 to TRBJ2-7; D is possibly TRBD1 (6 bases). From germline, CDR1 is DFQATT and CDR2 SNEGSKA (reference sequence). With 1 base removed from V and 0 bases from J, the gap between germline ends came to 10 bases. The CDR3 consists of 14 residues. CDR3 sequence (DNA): TGCAGTGCTAGAGTTTCAGGGGACTCCTACGAGCAGTACTTC. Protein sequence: CSARVSGDSYEQYF.

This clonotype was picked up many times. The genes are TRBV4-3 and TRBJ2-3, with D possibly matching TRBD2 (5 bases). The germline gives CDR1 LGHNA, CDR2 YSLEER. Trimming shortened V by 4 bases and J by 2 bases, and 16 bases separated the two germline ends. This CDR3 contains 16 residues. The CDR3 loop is CASSPGNSRSTDTQYF. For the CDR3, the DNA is TGCGCCAGCAGCCCCGGGAACTCCCGGTCCACAGATACGCAGTATTTT.

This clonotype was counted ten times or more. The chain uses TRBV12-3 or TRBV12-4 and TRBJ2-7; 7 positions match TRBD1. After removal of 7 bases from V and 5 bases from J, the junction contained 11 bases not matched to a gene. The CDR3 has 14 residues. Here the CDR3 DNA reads TGTGCCAGCAAAAACTCAGGGGGTCTCCACGAGCAGTACTTC. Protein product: CASKNSGGLHEQYF.

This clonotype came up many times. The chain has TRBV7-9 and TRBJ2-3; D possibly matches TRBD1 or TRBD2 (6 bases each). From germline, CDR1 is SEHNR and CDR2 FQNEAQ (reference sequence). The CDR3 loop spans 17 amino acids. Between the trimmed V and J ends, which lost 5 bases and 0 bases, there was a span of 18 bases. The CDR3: CASSPTGALRSTDTQYF. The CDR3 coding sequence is TGTGCCAGCAGCCCTACGGGGGCACTACGGAGCACAGATACGCAGTATTTT.

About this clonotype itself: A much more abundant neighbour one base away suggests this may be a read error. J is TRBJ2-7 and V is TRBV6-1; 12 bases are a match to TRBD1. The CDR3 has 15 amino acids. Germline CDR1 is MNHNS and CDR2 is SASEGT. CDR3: CVSIQGQGAMYEQYF. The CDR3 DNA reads TGTGTCAGCATCCAGGGACAGGGGGCAATGTACGAGCAGTACTTC.

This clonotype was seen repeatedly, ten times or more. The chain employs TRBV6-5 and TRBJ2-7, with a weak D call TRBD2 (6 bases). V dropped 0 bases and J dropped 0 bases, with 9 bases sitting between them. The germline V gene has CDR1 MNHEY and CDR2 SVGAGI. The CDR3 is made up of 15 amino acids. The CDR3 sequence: CASSYSRDFSYEQYF. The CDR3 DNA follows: TGTGCCAGCAGTTACTCAAGGGACTTCTCCTACGAGCAGTACTTC.

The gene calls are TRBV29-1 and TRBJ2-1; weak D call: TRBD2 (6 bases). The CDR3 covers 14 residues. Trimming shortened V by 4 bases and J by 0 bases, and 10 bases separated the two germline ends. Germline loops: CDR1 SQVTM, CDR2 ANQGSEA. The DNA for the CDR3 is TGCAGCGTTGGAAGCGGGTCCTCCTACAATGAGCAGTTCTTC. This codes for CSVGSGSSYNEQFF.

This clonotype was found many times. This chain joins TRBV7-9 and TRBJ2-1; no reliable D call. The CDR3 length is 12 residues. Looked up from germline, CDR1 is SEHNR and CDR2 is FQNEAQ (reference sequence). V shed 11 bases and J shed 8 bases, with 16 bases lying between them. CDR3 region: CACLGSLDEQFF. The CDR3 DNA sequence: TGTGCCTGCCTGGGTTCGTTGGATGAGCAGTTCTTC. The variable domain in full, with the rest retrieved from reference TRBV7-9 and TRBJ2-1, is DTGVSQNPRHKITKRGQNVTFRCDPISEHNRLYWYRQTLGQGPEFLTYFQNEAQLEKSRLLSDRFSAERPKGSFSTLEIQRTEQGDSAMYLCACLGSLDEQFFGPGTRLTVL.

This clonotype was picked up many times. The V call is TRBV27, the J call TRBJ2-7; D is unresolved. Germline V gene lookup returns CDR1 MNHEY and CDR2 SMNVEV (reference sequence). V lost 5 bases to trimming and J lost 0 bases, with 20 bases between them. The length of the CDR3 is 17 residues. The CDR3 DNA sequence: TGTGCCAGCAGTACCACCCTAGTGAGTTCCACCTCCTACGAGCAGTACTTC. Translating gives CASSTTLVSSTSYEQYF.

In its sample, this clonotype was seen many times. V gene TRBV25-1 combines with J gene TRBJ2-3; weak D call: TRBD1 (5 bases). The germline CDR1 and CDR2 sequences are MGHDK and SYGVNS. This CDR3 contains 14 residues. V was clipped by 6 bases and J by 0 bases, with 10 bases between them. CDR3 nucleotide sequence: TGTGCCAGCAGAGGACATTATAGCACAGATACGCAGTATTTT. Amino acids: CASRGHYSTDTQYF.

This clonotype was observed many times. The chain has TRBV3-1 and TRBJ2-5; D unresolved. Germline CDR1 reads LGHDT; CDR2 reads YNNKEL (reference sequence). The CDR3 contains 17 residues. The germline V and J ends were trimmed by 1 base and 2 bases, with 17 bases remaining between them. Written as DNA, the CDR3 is TGTGCCAGCAGCCAAGCTCTGGACCCGGGCCTTCAAGAGACCCAGTACTTC. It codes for CASSQALDPGLQETQYF.

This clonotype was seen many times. CDR3 bases: TGTGCCAGCAGTTTTGGGGTGACCCACTATGGCTACACCTTC. Protein: CASSFGVTHYGYTF. This chain uses TRBV12-3 or TRBV12-4 with TRBJ1-2; D unresolved. The CDR3 totals 14 residues. Trimming shortened V by 3 bases and J by 3 bases, and 11 bases separated the two germline ends.

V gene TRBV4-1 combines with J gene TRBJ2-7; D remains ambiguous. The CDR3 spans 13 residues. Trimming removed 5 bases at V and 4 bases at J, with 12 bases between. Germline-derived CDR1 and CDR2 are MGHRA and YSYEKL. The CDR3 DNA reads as TGCGCCAGCAGCAGCAAGGTGGATTACGAGCAGTACTTC. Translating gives CASSSKVDYEQYF.

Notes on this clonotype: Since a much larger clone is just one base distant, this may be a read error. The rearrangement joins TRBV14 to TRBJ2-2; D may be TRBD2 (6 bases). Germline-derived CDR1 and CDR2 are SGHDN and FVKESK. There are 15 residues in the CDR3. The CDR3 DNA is TGTGCCAGCAGCCCGGGACTCACGAACACCGGGGAGCCGTTTTTT. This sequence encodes CASSPGLTNTGEPFF.

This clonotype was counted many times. CDR3: CASSYSDSYNEQFF. The CDR3, as DNA: TGTGCCAGCAGTTACTCGGACTCCTACAATGAGCAGTTCTTC. The gene calls are TRBV6-5 and TRBJ2-1; no clear D gene. CDR3 size: 14 residues. The V end was cut by 0 bases, the J end by 0 bases, with 3 bases between. Per germline, CDR1 MNHEY and CDR2 SVGAGI.

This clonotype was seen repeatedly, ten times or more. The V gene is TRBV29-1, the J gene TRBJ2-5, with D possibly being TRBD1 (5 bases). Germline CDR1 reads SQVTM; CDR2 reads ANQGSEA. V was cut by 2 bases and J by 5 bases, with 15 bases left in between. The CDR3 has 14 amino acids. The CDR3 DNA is TGCAGCGTTGAATCTATAGGGGCCGTTGAGACCCAGTACTTC. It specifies CSVESIGAVETQYF.

The CDR3 sequence is CASSDRGSAYEQYF. The CDR3 bases are TGTGCCAGCAGCGACAGGGGCTCAGCCTACGAGCAGTACTTC. The chain couples TRBV12-3 or TRBV12-4 to TRBJ2-7, with 8 positions matching TRBD1. The trim removed 6 bases at V and 2 bases at J, leaving 6 bases unmatched. The length of the CDR3 is 14 residues.

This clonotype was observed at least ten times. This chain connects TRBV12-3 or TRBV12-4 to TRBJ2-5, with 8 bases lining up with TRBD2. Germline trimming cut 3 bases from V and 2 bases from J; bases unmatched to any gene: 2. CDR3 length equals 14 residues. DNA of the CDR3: TGTGCCAGCAGTTTGGCGGGGGGTCAAGAGACCCAGTACTTC. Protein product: CASSLAGGQETQYF.

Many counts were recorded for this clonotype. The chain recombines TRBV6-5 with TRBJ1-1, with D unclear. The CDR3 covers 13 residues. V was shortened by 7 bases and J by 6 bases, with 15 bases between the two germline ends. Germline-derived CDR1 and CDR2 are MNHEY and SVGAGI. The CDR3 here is CASNGEAPAEAFF. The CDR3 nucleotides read TGTGCCAGCAACGGGGAGGCGCCGGCTGAAGCTTTCTTT.

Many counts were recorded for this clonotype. CDR3 in DNA: TGTGCCACCAGCAGAGATAGACAGGGAGAAGATACGCAGTATTTT. Encoded protein: CATSRDRQGEDTQYF. The rearrangement links TRBV15 to TRBJ2-3, with 7 positions matching TRBD1. The trim removed 0 bases at V and 5 bases at J, leaving 5 bases unmatched. CDR1 is LNHNV and CDR2 is YYDKDF in the germline V gene (reference sequence). The CDR3 has 15 amino acids.